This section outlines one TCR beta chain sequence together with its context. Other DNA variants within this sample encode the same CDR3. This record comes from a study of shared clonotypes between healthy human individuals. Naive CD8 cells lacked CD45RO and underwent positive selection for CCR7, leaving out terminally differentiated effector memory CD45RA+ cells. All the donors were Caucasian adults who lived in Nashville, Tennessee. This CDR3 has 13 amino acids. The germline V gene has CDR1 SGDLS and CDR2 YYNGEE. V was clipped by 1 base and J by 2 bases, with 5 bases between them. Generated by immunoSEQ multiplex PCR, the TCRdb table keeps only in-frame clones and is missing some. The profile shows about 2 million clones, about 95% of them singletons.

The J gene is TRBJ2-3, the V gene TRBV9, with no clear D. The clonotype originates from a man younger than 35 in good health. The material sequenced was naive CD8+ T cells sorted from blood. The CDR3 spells CASSVLSTDTQYF. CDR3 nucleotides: TGTGCCAGCAGCGTATTATCCACAGATACGCAGTATTTT.